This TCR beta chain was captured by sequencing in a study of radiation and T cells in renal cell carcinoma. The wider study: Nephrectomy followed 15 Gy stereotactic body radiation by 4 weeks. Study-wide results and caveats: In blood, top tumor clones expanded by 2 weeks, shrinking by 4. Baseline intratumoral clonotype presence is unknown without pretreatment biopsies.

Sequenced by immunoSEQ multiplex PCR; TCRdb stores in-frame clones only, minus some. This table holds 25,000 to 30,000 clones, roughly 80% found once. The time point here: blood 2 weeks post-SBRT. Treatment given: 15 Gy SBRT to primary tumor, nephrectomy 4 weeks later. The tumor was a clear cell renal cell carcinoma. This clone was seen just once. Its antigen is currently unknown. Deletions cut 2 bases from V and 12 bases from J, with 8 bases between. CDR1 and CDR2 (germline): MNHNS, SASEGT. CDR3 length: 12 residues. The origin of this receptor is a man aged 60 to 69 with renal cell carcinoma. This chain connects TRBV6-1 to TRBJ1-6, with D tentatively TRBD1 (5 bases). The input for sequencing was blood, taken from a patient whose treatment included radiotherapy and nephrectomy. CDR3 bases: TGTGCCAGCAGTGAAACAGGTCTACCCCTCCACTTT. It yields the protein CASSETGLPLHF.